The rows below give T cell receptor beta chains drawn from one sample of a study of blood T cell repertoires in COVID-19. TCRdb keeps only in-frame clones here, not all; method: immunoSEQ multiplex PCR. Of about 120,000 clones listed, 88% are singletons. The sample comprised peripheral blood. These receptors were collected from a woman in her forties or fifties with active or convalescent COVID-19. The CDR3 runs from the conserved cysteine through the conserved F or W. Fields, in order: J gene, V gene, clone size, D gene, CDR3 DNA, CDR3 protein. A D gene is named only where the DNA matches it firmly. Where a row states a size, it is once, few, many or the class of an expanded clone; other rows omit it.

TRBJ2-1	TRBV2	.	.	TGTGCCAGCAGTGAAGTGGGACACGGGAATGAGCAGTTCTTC	CASSEVGHGNEQFF
TRBJ1-1	TRBV7-9	.	.	TGTGCCAGCAGCCCAGATCTTAGAGGGTGGACTGAAGCTTTCTTT	CASSPDLRGWTEAFF
TRBJ1-4	TRBV9	.	.	TGTGCCAGCAGCGTAGGGGTGTACAGTAATGAAAAACTGTTTTTT	CASSVGVYSNEKLFF
TRBJ2-1	TRBV20-1	.	TRBD2	TGCAGTGCTAGTTTGCAGACTAGCGGGATGGGTGAGCAGTTCTTC	CSASLQTSGMGEQFF
TRBJ2-1	TRBV10-3	.	TRBD2	TGTGCCATCAGTGAGTGGCCGACTAGCGGGAGTCGAGAGCAGTTCTTC	CAISEWPTSGSREQFF
TRBJ2-1	TRBV24-1	.	TRBD2	TGTGCCACCAGTGAAACCGGGACTAGCGGGAGTATGATCTTC	CATSETGTSGSMIF
TRBJ2-7	TRBV4-3	.	.	TGCGCCAGCAGCCAAGATATCCCGGACTACCTTCCCTACGAGCAGTACTTC	CASSQDIPDYLPYEQYF
TRBJ2-6	TRBV19	.	TRBD2	TGTGCCAGTAAACTAGCGGGATTAGTCTCTGGGGCCAACGTCCTGACTTTC	CASKLAGLVSGANVLTF
TRBJ1-1	TRBV7-3	once	.	TGTGCCAGCAGCTCATCGCAGGGGCGGAACACTGAAGCTTTCTTT	CASSSSQGRNTEAFF
TRBJ2-2	TRBV7-2	.	.	TGTGCCAGCAGCTCCGGAGGGCACGGGGAGCTGTTTTTT	CASSSGGHGELFF
TRBJ2-7	TRBV9	.	.	TGTGCCAGCAGCGCAACAGGGACCGAGCAGTACTTC	CASSATGTEQYF
TRBJ1-1	TRBV4-1	.	TRBD1	TGCGCCAGCAGCCAAGATCACAGGGGGGCTGAAGCTTTCTTT	CASSQDHRGAEAFF